This T cell receptor (beta chain) was documented in a study of T cells after yellow fever vaccination. Whole-study results and caveats: There was a possibility that FACS-sorted repertoires contained abundant clonotypes contaminating from the bulk population.

As to this clonotype: Its antigen is as yet unknown. It may be a read error: a sequence one base away is much more abundant.

The CDR3 runs to 12 residues. In germline, CDR1 is MNHEY, CDR2 SMNVEV (reference sequence). Generation of TCR cDNA used 5'RACE template switching (which added a universal primer site and UMIs). TCRdb reanalysed the 5' RACE reads using MiXCR and keeps one entry per CDR3 protein. The sample contains under 600,000 distinct CDR3 sequences, roughly 14% of which appear only once. This TCR came from a young man who received the YFV17D yellow fever vaccine. The sample consisted of PBMCs, taken on the day of the yellow fever booster vaccination. This rearrangement joins TRBV27 to TRBJ2-1; no reliable D call. In nucleotides, the CDR3 is TGTGACAGCGTAGACTTTTACAATGAGCAGTTCTTC. Translation: CDSVDFYNEQFF.